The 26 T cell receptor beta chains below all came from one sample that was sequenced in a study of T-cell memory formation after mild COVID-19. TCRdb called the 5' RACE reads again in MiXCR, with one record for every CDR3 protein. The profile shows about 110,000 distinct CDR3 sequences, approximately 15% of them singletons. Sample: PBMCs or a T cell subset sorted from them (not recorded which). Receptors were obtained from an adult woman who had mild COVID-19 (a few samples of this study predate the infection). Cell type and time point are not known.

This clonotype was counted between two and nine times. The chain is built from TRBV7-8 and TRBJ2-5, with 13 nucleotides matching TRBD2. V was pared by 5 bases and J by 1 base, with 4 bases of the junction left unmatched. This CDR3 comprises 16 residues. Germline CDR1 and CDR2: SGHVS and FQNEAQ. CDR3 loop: CASSRGLAGLQETQYF. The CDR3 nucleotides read TGTGCCAGCAGCCGGGGACTAGCGGGACTCCAAGAGACCCAGTACTTC.

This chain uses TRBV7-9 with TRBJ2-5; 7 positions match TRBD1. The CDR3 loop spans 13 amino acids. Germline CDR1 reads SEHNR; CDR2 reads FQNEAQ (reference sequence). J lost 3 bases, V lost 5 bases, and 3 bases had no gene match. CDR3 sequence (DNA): TGTGCCAGCAGCCGGGACAGTGAAGAGACCCAGTACTTC. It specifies CASSRDSEETQYF.

CDR3 sequence reads: CASSHPLDGSSYNEQFF. As DNA, the CDR3 is TGTGCCAGCAGCCACCCCCTTGACGGGAGCTCCTACAATGAGCAGTTCTTC. This rearrangement joins TRBV7-9 to TRBJ2-1; D might be TRBD2 (6 bases). Trimming left V 5 bases short and J 0 bases short, with 17 bases between. Germline loops: CDR1 SEHNR, CDR2 FQNEAQ (reference sequence). This CDR3 is built from 17 residues.

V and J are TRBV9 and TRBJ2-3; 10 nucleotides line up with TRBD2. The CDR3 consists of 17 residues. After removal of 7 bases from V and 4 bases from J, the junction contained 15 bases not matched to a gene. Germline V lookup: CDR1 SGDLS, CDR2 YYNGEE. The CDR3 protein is CASSGGRLAGVSDTQYF. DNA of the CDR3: TGTGCCAGCTCCGGGGGGAGGCTAGCGGGAGTCTCAGATACGCAGTATTTT.

The CDR3 DNA reads as TGTGCCAGCAGTCTGCTAGCGGGAGGTGGCAATGAGCAGTTCTTC. The encoded protein is CASSLLAGGGNEQFF. The chain carries TRBV6-5 and TRBJ2-1; 11 positions agree with TRBD2. V lost 5 bases, J lost 6 bases, and 6 bases stayed unmatched. The CDR3 is made up of 15 amino acids. Germline CDR1 reads MNHEY; CDR2 reads SVGAGI.

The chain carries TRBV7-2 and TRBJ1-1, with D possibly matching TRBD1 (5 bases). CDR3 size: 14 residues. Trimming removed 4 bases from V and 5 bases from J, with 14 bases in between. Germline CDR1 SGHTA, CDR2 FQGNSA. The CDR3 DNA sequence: TGTGCCAGCAGCTCCCAGGGAATTGGGACTGAAGCTTTCTTT. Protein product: CASSSQGIGTEAFF.

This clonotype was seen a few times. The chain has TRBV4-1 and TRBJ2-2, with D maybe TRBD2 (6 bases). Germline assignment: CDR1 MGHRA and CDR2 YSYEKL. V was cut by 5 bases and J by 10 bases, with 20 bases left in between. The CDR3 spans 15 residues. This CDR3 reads CASSSYAGTGTELFF. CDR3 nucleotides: TGCGCCAGCAGCTCTTACGCAGGGACTGGTACGGAGCTGTTTTTT.

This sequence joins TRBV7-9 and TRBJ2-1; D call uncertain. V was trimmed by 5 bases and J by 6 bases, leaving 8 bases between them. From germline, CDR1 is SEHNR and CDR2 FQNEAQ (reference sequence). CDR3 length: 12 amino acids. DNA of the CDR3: TGTGCCAGCAGCAACTCGGGCAATGAGCAGTTCTTC. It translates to CASSNSGNEQFF.

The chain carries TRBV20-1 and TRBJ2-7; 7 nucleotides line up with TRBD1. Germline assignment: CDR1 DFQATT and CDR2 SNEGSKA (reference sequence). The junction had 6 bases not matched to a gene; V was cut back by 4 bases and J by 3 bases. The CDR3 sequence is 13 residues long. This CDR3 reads CSAKDDRVYEQYF. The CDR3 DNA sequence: TGCAGTGCTAAGGACGACAGGGTCTACGAGCAGTACTTC.

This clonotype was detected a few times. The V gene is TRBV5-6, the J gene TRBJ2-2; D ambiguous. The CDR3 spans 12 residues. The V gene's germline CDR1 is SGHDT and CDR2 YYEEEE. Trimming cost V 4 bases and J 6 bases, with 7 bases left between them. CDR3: CASSPSSGELFF. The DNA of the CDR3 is TGTGCCAGCAGCCCCAGCTCCGGGGAGCTGTTTTTT.

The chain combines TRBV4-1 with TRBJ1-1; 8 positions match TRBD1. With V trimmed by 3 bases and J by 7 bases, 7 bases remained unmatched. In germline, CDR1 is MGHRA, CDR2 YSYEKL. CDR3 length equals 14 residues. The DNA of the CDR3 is TGCGCCAGCAGCCAGAGGCCGGACAGGGATGAAGCTTTCTTT. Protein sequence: CASSQRPDRDEAFF.

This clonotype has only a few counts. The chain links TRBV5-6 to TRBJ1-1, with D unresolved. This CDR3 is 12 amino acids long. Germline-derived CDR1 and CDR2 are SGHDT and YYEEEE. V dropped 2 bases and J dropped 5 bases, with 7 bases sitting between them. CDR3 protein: CASSFVETEAFF. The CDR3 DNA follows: TGTGCCAGCAGCTTCGTCGAGACTGAAGCTTTCTTT.

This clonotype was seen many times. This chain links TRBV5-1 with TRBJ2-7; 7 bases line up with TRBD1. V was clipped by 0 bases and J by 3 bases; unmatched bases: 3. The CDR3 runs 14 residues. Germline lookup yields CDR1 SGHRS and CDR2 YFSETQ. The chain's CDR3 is CASSLGDSYYEQYF. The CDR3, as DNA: TGCGCCAGCAGCTTGGGGGACAGCTACTACGAGCAGTACTTC.

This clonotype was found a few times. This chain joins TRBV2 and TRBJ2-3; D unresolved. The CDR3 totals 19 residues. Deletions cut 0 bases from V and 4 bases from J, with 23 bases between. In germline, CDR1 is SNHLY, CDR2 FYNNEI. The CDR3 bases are TGTGCCAGCAGTGAAGCTGGAACTCTTCTCGCCCGGAAGTCAGATACGCAGTATTTT. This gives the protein CASSEAGTLLARKSDTQYF.

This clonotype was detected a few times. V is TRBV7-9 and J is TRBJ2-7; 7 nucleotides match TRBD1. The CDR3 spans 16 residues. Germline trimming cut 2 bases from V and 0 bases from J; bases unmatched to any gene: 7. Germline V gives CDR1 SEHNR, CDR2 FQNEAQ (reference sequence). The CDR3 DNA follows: TGTGCCAGCAGCTTAACGTACGGGACAGACTCCTACGAGCAGTACTTC. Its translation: CASSLTYGTDSYEQYF. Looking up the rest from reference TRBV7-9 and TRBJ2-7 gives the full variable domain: DTGVSQNPRHKITKRGQNVTFRCDPISEHNRLYWYRQTLGQGPEFLTYFQNEAQLEKSRLLSDRFSAERPKGSFSTLEIQRTEQGDSAMYLCASSLTYGTDSYEQYFGPGTRLTVT.

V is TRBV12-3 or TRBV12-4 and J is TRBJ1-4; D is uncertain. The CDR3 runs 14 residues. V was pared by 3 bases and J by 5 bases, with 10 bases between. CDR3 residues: CASSLMAVNEKLFF. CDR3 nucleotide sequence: TGTGCCAGCAGTTTGATGGCTGTAAATGAAAAACTGTTTTTT.

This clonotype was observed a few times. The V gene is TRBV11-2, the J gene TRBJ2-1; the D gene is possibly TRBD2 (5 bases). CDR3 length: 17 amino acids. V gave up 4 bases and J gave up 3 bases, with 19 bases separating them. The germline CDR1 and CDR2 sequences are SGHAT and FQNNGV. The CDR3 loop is CASSSPLGGLGYNEQFF. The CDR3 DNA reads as TGTGCCAGCAGCTCGCCGCTCGGCGGACTGGGCTACAATGAGCAGTTCTTC.

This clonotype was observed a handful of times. The CDR3 DNA follows: TGTGCCAGCAGCTGGGACTCAGGGAGCACTGAAGCTTTCTTT. Protein sequence: CASSWDSGSTEAFF. The chain carries TRBV7-9 and TRBJ1-1, with a possible D match to TRBD1 (5 bases). The length of the CDR3 is 14 residues. Germline CDR1 reads SEHNR; CDR2 reads FQNEAQ (reference sequence). Trimming shortened V by 4 bases and J by 4 bases, and 13 bases separated the two germline ends.

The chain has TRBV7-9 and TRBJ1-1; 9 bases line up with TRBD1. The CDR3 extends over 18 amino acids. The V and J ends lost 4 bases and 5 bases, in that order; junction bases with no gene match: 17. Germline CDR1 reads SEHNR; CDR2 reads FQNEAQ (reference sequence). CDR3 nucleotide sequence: TGTGCCAGCAGCTGGGACGGCAGGACAGGGGAGGGTTGGACTGAAGCTTTCTTT. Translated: CASSWDGRTGEGWTEAFF.

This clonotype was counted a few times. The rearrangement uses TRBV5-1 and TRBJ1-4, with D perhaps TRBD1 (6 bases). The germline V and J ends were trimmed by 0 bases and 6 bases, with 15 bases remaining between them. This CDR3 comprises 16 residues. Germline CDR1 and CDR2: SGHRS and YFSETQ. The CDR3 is CASSLEAGALDEKLFF. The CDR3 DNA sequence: TGCGCCAGCAGCTTGGAGGCAGGGGCCCTGGATGAAAAACTGTTTTTT.

CDR3 DNA: TGTGCCAGCAGCACAGACAGGGTTTCGGCTGGAAACACCATATATTTT. It codes for CASSTDRVSAGNTIYF. The chain has TRBV7-9 and TRBJ1-3; 7 bases map to TRBD1. The trim removed 5 bases at V and 2 bases at J, leaving 9 bases unmatched. The V gene's germline CDR1 is SEHNR and CDR2 FQNEAQ (reference sequence). This CDR3 is built from 16 residues.

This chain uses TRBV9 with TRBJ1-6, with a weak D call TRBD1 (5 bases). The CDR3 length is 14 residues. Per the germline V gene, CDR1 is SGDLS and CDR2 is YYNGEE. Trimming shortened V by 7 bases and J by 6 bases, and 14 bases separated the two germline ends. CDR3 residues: CASSPGTVNSPLHF. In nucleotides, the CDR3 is TGTGCCAGCTCCCCCGGGACGGTTAATTCACCCCTCCACTTT.

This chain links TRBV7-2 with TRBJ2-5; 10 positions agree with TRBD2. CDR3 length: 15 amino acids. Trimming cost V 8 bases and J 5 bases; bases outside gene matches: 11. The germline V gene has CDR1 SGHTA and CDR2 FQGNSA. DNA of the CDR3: TGTGCCAGCGGCCCAGCGGGAGGGCCGGGGGAGACCCAGTACTTC. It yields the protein CASGPAGGPGETQYF.

The CDR3 region is CASSFRQTYGYTF. Here the CDR3 DNA reads TGTGCCAGCAGTTTCCGACAGACCTATGGCTACACCTTC. V is TRBV27 and J is TRBJ1-2, with D possibly TRBD1 on 5 matching bases. The CDR3 length is 13 residues. Germline CDR1 and CDR2: MNHEY and SMNVEV (reference sequence). V was cut by 3 bases and J by 4 bases, with 9 bases left in between.

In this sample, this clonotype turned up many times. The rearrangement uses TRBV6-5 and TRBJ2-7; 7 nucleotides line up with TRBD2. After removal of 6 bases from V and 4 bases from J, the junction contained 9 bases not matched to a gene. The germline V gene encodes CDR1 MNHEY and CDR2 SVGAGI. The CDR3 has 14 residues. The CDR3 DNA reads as TGTGCCAGCAGCCACGGGACTAACGTTTACGAGCAGTACTTC. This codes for CASSHGTNVYEQYF.

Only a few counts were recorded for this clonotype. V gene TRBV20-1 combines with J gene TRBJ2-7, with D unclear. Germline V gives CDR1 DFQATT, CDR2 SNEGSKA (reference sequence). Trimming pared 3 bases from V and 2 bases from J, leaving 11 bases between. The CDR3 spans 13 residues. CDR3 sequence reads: CSASNIPAYEQYF. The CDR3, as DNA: TGCAGTGCTAGTAATATACCGGCCTACGAGCAGTACTTC.